A selection of T cell receptor beta chains follows, all from one sample in a study of T cells in localized non-small cell lung cancer. TCRdb's table, derived via immunoSEQ multiplex PCR, lists solely in-frame clones and lacks some. The sample contains tens of thousands of clones, 65% to 85% of which appear only once. Sequencing was performed on PBMCs, taken before any cancer treatment. These receptors all come from a man aged 35-75 years with stage II lung adenocarcinoma. CDR3s include the opening cysteine and the closing phenylalanine or tryptophan. Each record gives: V gene, J gene, clone size, D gene, CDR3 protein, CDR3 DNA. D genes are given only for firm matches. Some rows mark clone size as missing; the rest say once, few, many or name a class of expanded clone.

TRBV25-1	TRBJ1-2	-	TRBD1	CASSTRQGYGYTF	TGTGCCAGCAGTACTCGACAGGGCTATGGCTACACCTTC
TRBV29-1	TRBJ1-1	few	-	CSVEVNTEAFF	TGCAGCGTTGAAGTGAACACTGAAGCTTTCTTT
TRBV6-1	TRBJ1-1	-	-	CASPQWSGSNTEAFF	TGTGCCAGCCCCCAATGGTCAGGTTCGAACACTGAAGCTTTCTTT
TRBV7-3	TRBJ1-1	-	TRBD1	CASSFTTGSEAFF	TGTGCCAGCAGCTTTACGACAGGGTCTGAAGCTTTCTTT
TRBV11-2	TRBJ2-5	-	TRBD2	CASSLQGLAGAVGYF	TGTGCCAGCAGCCTTCAGGGACTAGCGGGAGCGGTGGGGTACTTC
TRBV5-6	TRBJ1-2	-	TRBD1	CASNPRRDRLYGYTF	TGTGCCAGCAACCCCCGACGGGACAGACTCTATGGCTACACCTTC
TRBV6-5	TRBJ2-2	few	-	CASSYDSGTGELFF	TGTGCCAGCAGTTACGATTCTGGGACCGGGGAGCTGTTTTTT
TRBV4-3	TRBJ2-3	-	TRBD2	CASSQGRGGITDTQYF	TGCGCCAGCAGCCAAGGTCGGGGGGGGATCACAGATACGCAGTATTTT
TRBV10-3	TRBJ1-2	-	TRBD1	CAISTGTGEFGYTF	TGTGCCATCAGTACCGGGACAGGGGAATTTGGCTACACCTTC
TRBV5-1	TRBJ2-7	-	-	CASSNIGSSYEQYF	TGCGCCAGCAGTAATATAGGGAGCTCCTACGAGCAGTACTTC
TRBV11-3	TRBJ2-5	-	TRBD1	CASSLGRDRGLETQYF	TGTGCCAGCAGCTTAGGCCGGGACAGGGGGCTAGAGACCCAGTACTTC
TRBV19	TRBJ1-3	-	-	CASSIKGTSSGNTIYF	TGTGCCAGTAGTATTAAGGGAACTAGCTCTGGAAACACCATATATTTT
TRBV4-3	TRBJ1-3	-	-	CASSQDFSGNTIYF	TGCGCCAGCAGCCAAGATTTCTCTGGAAACACCATATATTTT
TRBV6-4	TRBJ1-3	once	-	CASRTGASGNTIYF	TGTGCCAGCAGGACAGGTGCCTCTGGAAACACCATATATTTT
TRBV5-6	TRBJ1-2	few	TRBD1	CASSSTTGNYGYTF	TGTGCCAGCAGCTCAACGACAGGGAACTATGGCTACACCTTC
TRBV5-1	TRBJ2-7	-	-	CASSLQVPTYEQYF	TGCGCCAGCAGCTTGCAGGTACCTACCTACGAGCAGTACTTC
TRBV5-1	TRBJ1-6	once	-	CASSDITGSSPLHF	TGCGCCAGCAGCGATATTACAGGGTCCTCACCCCTCCACTTT
TRBV25-1	TRBJ2-3	-	-	CASTPLEGGGTDTQYF	TGTGCCAGCACCCCCTTAGAGGGAGGAGGCACAGATACGCAGTATTTT
TRBV5-1	TRBJ2-5	-	-	CASSSDFAGGETQYF	TGCGCCAGCAGCTCGGACTTCGCAGGAGGAGAGACCCAGTACTTC
TRBV14	TRBJ1-2	few	-	CASSLGGIPRGYTF	TGTGCCAGCAGCCTCGGAGGCATTCCGAGGGGCTACACCTTC
TRBV9	TRBJ2-3	-	TRBD2	CASSPPRAGGLSDTQYF	TGTGCCAGCAGCCCACCCCGAGCGGGGGGGCTATCAGATACGCAGTATTTT
TRBV10-3	TRBJ2-2	-	TRBD1	CAISAGQGDTGELFF	TGTGCCATCAGCGCCGGACAGGGAGACACCGGGGAGCTGTTTTTT
TRBV7-3	TRBJ2-1	-	-	CASSLGGEYVNEQFF	TGTGCCAGCAGCTTAGGGGGCGAGTATGTCAATGAGCAGTTCTTC
TRBV5-1	TRBJ1-5	-	-	CASSPFGEAQPQHF	TGCGCCAGCAGCCCATTTGGGGAGGCTCAGCCCCAGCATTTT
TRBV4-1	TRBJ2-7	-	-	CASSRIPGYEQYF	TGCGCCAGCAGCCGAATTCCGGGATACGAGCAGTACTTC
TRBV30	TRBJ1-1	few	-	CAWSTQGNTEAFF	TGTGCCTGGAGTACACAGGGGAACACTGAAGCTTTCTTT
TRBV18	TRBJ1-3	-	-	CASTDGNSGNTIYF	TGTGCCAGCACGGACGGAAACTCTGGAAACACCATATATTTT
TRBV27	TRBJ1-5	few	-	CASSGGNQPQHF	TGTGCCAGCAGCGGGGGCAATCAGCCCCAGCATTTT
TRBV28	TRBJ1-2	-	-	CASTPSGVNYGYTF	TGTGCCAGCACCCCTTCTGGGGTAAACTATGGCTACACCTTC
TRBV11-2	TRBJ1-2	-	-	CASSLDLGVFYGYTF	TGTGCCAGCAGCTTAGATCTCGGGGTATTCTATGGCTACACCTTC
TRBV7-2	TRBJ1-1	-	TRBD1	CASSSQQGLSEAFF	TGTGCCAGCAGCAGCCAACAGGGGCTGTCTGAAGCTTTCTTT
TRBV7-2	TRBJ2-1	-	-	CASSLDLSVPFF	TGTGCCAGCAGCTTAGATTTAAGTGTTCCGTTCTTC
TRBV30	TRBJ1-1	-	-	CAWTSVTEAFF	TGTGCCTGGACCTCGGTCACTGAAGCTTTCTTT
TRBV21-1	TRBJ2-2	-	-	CASSPGELFF	TGTGCCAGCAGCCCCGGGGAGCTGTTTTTT
TRBV27	TRBJ2-7	once	TRBD2	CASSLTGLASYEQYF	TGTGCCAGCAGTTTAACGGGACTAGCCTCCTACGAGCAGTACTTC
TRBV27	TRBJ2-1	-	TRBD2	CASSLAGGLHEQFF	TGTGCCAGCAGTTTAGCGGGAGGGCTTCATGAGCAGTTCTTC
TRBV11-2	TRBJ2-3	-	-	CASSPDTDTQYF	TGTGCCAGCAGCCCAGACACAGATACGCAGTATTTT
TRBV6-4	TRBJ1-1	-	TRBD1	CASSFKEEGDSSLLNTEAFF	TGTGCCAGCAGTTTTAAGGAAGAGGGGGACAGCTCCTTACTGAACACTGAAGCTTTCTTT
TRBV6-5	TRBJ1-1	-	-	CASQDVGDTEAFF	TGTGCCAGCCAGGATGTCGGGGACACTGAAGCTTTCTTT
TRBV10-3	TRBJ2-5	-	-	CAISVAVPGTQYF	TGTGCCATCAGTGTGGCCGTCCCAGGGACCCAGTACTTC
TRBV14	TRBJ2-1	-	TRBD1	CASSPGQGYNEQFF	TGTGCCAGCAGCCCGGGACAGGGGTACAATGAGCAGTTCTTC
TRBV7-2	TRBJ2-2	once	TRBD2	CASSAGLAGGFGELFF	TGTGCCAGCAGCGCGGGACTAGCGGGAGGCTTCGGGGAGCTGTTTTTT
TRBV29-1	TRBJ1-1	once	-	CSVAAGGIITEAFF	TGCAGCGTTGCCGCCGGGGGGATCATCACTGAAGCTTTCTTT
TRBV19	TRBJ1-1	once	-	CASTQQGLNTEAFF	TGTGCCAGTACCCAACAGGGCCTGAACACTGAAGCTTTCTTT
TRBV6-5	TRBJ2-3	-	-	CASSSGPRISDTQYF	TGTGCCAGCAGTTCGGGACCTCGAATTTCAGATACGCAGTATTTT
TRBV5-4	TRBJ2-7	once	-	CASSLARGGGHQSF	TGTGCCAGCAGCTTGGCCAGGGGAGGGGGCCACCAATCCTTC
TRBV7-3	TRBJ2-3	once	TRBD2	CASSLSGGANTQYF	TGTGCCAGCAGCCTCAGCGGGGGGGCAAATACGCAGTATTTT
TRBV6-1	TRBJ2-7	-	TRBD2	CASGWLAGNYEQYF	TGTGCCAGCGGATGGCTAGCGGGGAACTACGAGCAGTACTTC
TRBV29-1	TRBJ2-1	-	TRBD2	CSVLSGTSGYNEQFF	TGCAGCGTTCTATCGGGGACTAGCGGTTACAATGAGCAGTTCTTC
TRBV7-9	TRBJ1-1	-	-	CASSLGGWNTEAFF	TGTGCCAGCAGCTTAGGGGGGTGGAACACTGAAGCTTTCTTT
TRBV10-3	TRBJ1-4	-	-	CAISEPRNEKLFF	TGTGCCATCAGTGAACCGAGAAATGAAAAACTGTTTTTT
TRBV5-1	TRBJ2-3	-	TRBD1	CASSGTGSLGPTDTQYF	TGCGCCAGCAGCGGGACAGGGTCACTCGGTCCCACAGATACGCAGTATTTT
TRBV7-8	TRBJ2-1	-	TRBD2	CASSSTGTSGNEQFF	TGTGCCAGCAGCTCGACCGGGACTAGCGGGAATGAGCAGTTCTTC
TRBV29-1	TRBJ1-2	-	-	CSVGLPGRANYGYTF	TGCAGCGTTGGATTGCCGGGAAGGGCCAACTATGGCTACACCTTC
TRBV15	TRBJ1-1	-	-	CATSYLQDTEAFF	TGTGCCACCAGCTATTTACAGGACACTGAAGCTTTCTTT
TRBV7-3	TRBJ2-3	medium-sized	-	CASSLIGGTPDTQYF	TGTGCCAGCAGCTTAATAGGGGGTACGCCAGATACGCAGTATTTT
TRBV5-1	TRBJ2-2	-	-	CATPGETGELFF	TGCGCCACCCCCGGGGAGACCGGGGAGCTGTTTTTT
TRBV10-3	TRBJ2-3	-	-	CAISESTGGATDTQYF	TGTGCCATCAGTGAGTCTACAGGAGGGGCCACAGATACGCAGTATTTT
TRBV6-1	TRBJ2-3	-	-	CATDTQYF	TGTGCCACAGATACGCAGTATTTT